Shown below are 14 T cell receptor beta chains from a single sample sequenced in a study of T-cell memory formation after mild COVID-19. TCRdb re-called the 5' RACE reads with MiXCR, one entry per CDR3 protein. The sample lists approximately 500,000 distinct CDR3 sequences, about 23% occurring once. Sequencing was done on a sample of PBMCs or a T cell subset sorted from them (not recorded which). The source is an adult woman who had mild COVID-19 (a few samples of this study predate the infection). Cell type and time point are not known.

V gene TRBV6-2 or TRBV6-3 combines with J gene TRBJ1-1, with D possibly TRBD1 on 5 matching bases. Germline V gene data show CDR1 as MNHEY and CDR2 as SVGEGT. The CDR3 runs to 16 residues. The V end lost 1 base, the J end lost 4 bases, and 16 bases lay between the germline ends. DNA for the CDR3: TGTGCCAGCAGTTACTTTAGGGACCCGGTGGGCACTGAAGCTTTCTTT. It yields the protein CASSYFRDPVGTEAFF.

This clonotype has only a few counts. The V call is TRBV19, the J call TRBJ2-7; TRBD2 agrees at 9 bases. Germline CDR1 reads LNHDA; CDR2 reads SQIVND (reference sequence). The J segment lost 3 bases and the V segment lost 11 bases, leaving 17 bases of the junction unmatched. The CDR3 consists of 16 residues. DNA for the CDR3: TGTGCCCGCCCCTATCCGGCTAGCGGGGCTTACTACGAGCAGTACTTC. It is translated as CARPYPASGAYYEQYF.

The V call is TRBV24-1, the J call TRBJ2-1; 7 bases fit TRBD2. Losses at the gene ends were 12 bases for V and 4 bases for J; bases not matched to a gene: 8. The CDR3 is 13 residues long. The germline V gene has CDR1 KGHDR and CDR2 SFDVKD. CDR3 in amino acids: CAAGTTSYNEQFF. The CDR3 DNA reads TGTGCCGCCGGGACTACTTCTTACAATGAGCAGTTCTTC.

The chain employs TRBV10-3 and TRBJ2-3, with D perhaps being TRBD1 or TRBD2 (7 bases each). Trimming removed 0 bases from V and 4 bases from J, with 14 bases in between. Germline-derived CDR1 and CDR2 are ENHRY and SYGVKD. The CDR3 covers 16 residues. As DNA, the CDR3 is TGTGCCATCAGTGAGTCGGGAGGGGGCATTGCAGATACGCAGTATTTT. This encodes CAISESGGGIADTQYF.

In its sample, this clonotype was seen a few times. The chain employs TRBV20-1 and TRBJ1-2; no definite D call. Germline V gene data show CDR1 as DFQATT and CDR2 as SNEGSKA (reference sequence). The CDR3 spans 15 residues. The V gene lost 2 bases and the J gene lost 0 bases, with 13 bases spanning the gap. The CDR3 reads CSARNTPASNYGYTF. CDR3 sequence (DNA): TGCAGTGCTAGAAATACTCCGGCGTCTAACTATGGCTACACCTTC.

This clonotype was counted only a few times. The V and J genes are TRBV5-5 and TRBJ2-1, with a weak D call TRBD1 (6 bases). Germline V gives CDR1 SGHKS, CDR2 YYEKEE (reference sequence). The CDR3 runs 16 residues. V lost 4 bases and J lost 1, with 15 bases in between. The CDR3 DNA follows: TGTGCCAGCAGCACATCACAGGGAAAGTCCTACAATGAGCAGTTCTTC. It translates to CASSTSQGKSYNEQFF. Filled out from reference TRBV5-5 and TRBJ2-1, the complete variable domain reads DAGVTQSPTHLIKTRGQQVTLRCSPISGHKSVSWYQQVLGQGPQFIFQYYEKEERGRGNFPDRFSARQFPNYSSELNVNALLLGDSALYLCASSTSQGKSYNEQFFGPGTRLTVL.

This clonotype has at least ten counts. V usage is TRBV12-3 or TRBV12-4 and J usage is TRBJ2-5; 8 bases align to TRBD2. The CDR3 extends over 14 amino acids. V was pared by 5 bases and J by 3 bases, with 5 bases of the junction left unmatched. Written as DNA, the CDR3 is TGTGCCAGCAGTCTCGGACTAGCCGAAGAGACCCAGTACTTC. Amino acids: CASSLGLAEETQYF.

This clonotype was recorded a few times. The CDR3, as DNA: TGTGCCAGCAGCTCCACGACTAGCGGGAGTTTCTACGAGCAGTACTTC. Translation gives CASSSTTSGSFYEQYF. V gene TRBV7-2 combines with J gene TRBJ2-7; 12 positions match TRBD2. Germline lookup yields CDR1 SGHTA and CDR2 FQGNSA. The CDR3 sequence is 16 residues long. V was clipped by 4 bases and J by 3 bases; unmatched bases: 7.

The chain employs TRBV10-3 and TRBJ2-7; D call uncertain. Trimming took 2 bases from V and 2 from J, leaving 4 bases between them. The CDR3 sequence is 12 residues long. Germline V gene sequence: CDR1 ENHRY, CDR2 SYGVKD. CDR3 DNA sequence: TGTGCCATCAGTGAGCATGCCTACGAGCAGTACTTC. It is translated as CAISEHAYEQYF.

V usage is TRBV3-1 and J usage is TRBJ2-1; D is unresolved. Trimming stripped 4 bases from V and 9 bases from J, with 13 bases between. CDR3 length equals 13 residues. Germline V lookup: CDR1 LGHDT, CDR2 YNNKEL (reference sequence). The CDR3 loop reads CASSPSTALEQFF. In nucleotides, the CDR3 is TGTGCCAGCAGCCCATCGACTGCCCTTGAGCAGTTCTTC.

The chain couples TRBV19 to TRBJ2-2, with D possibly being TRBD1 (6 bases). V was pared by 7 bases and J by 3 bases, with 12 bases between. This CDR3 comprises 14 residues. CDR1 is LNHDA and CDR2 is SQIVND in the germline V gene (reference sequence). The CDR3 sequence is CASTEGVYTGELFF. The DNA for the CDR3 is TGTGCCAGTACCGAGGGGGTCTACACCGGGGAGCTGTTTTTT.

A few counts support this clonotype. This rearrangement joins TRBV20-1 to TRBJ1-2; the match to TRBD1 covers 8 bases. The CDR3 consists of 11 residues. Per the germline V gene, CDR1 is DFQATT and CDR2 is SNEGSKA (reference sequence). Here the CDR3 reads CTGQGNYGYTF. The DNA of the CDR3 is TGCACCGGACAGGGAAACTATGGCTACACCTTC.

This clonotype occurred a few times. This sequence joins TRBV12-3 or TRBV12-4 and TRBJ2-2, with 10 bases fitting TRBD2. Trimming at V came to 3 bases and at J to 5 bases, leaving 3 bases not matched to a gene. This CDR3 is built from 15 residues. CDR3 coding DNA: TGTGCCAGCAGTTTGACTAGCGGGCTAACCGGGGAGCTGTTTTTT. Translation gives CASSLTSGLTGELFF.

The rearrangement joins TRBV29-1 to TRBJ2-1, with 8 bases matching TRBD1. Unmatched junction bases numbered 11, after V lost 7 bases and J lost 9 bases. CDR3 length: 13 residues. Germline V gene lookup returns CDR1 SQVTM and CDR2 ANQGSEA. As DNA, the CDR3 is TGCAGCGCTTCGGACAGGGAAGCCAGTGAGCAGTTCTTC. Amino acids: CSASDREASEQFF.